This section outlines one T cell receptor (beta chain) sequence together with its context. What this receptor recognizes is not known. No base quality information exists; no much larger clone differs at one position. Reading from cysteine to phenylalanine, the CDR3 counts 14 amino acids. CDR3 DNA is the only sequence kept; it has 42 bases, read in frame from the first base. From the germline V gene, CDR1 is SQVTM and CDR2 is ANQGSEA. Compared with germline, V lacks 7 bases and J lacks 2 bases; bases without a gene match: 6. This specimen's treatment or condition label, per the study, means: PENTA 11 planned treatment interruption arm or continuous ART arm. Children from the United Kingdom aged 2 to 15 years who had been given at least three-drug ART for at least 24 weeks were enrolled as participants. Cryopreserved PBMCs containing at least 5 million viable cells were required, and a few candidate patients were excluded because of low viable PBMC yield. Using a FACSAria III cell sorter, naive CD4+ CD45RA+ CD45RO- T cells were FACS-sorted out of thawed PBMCs. The sorted cells were fixed, and RNA was then extracted with the RNeasy FFPE kit and afterward with the RNeasy Micro kit.

Receptor amplification or capture employed 3' RACE. TCR libraries were built from RNA using a 3' RACE protocol with unique molecular identifiers to correct PCR amplification bias. Up to roughly 12 amplicon libraries were pooled and sequenced on an Illumina MiSeq with v2 2x250 paired-end chemistry. The paper's data handling went like this. Reads were processed with Decombinator for assignment of V and J genes and CDR3, and barcode-based correction of errors and PCR bias was applied. Before the Gini coefficient was calculated with the R ineq package, repertoires were subsampled to the same depth. GLIPH, Hamming distance and a shared triplet metric were used to assess CDR3 similarity. TCRdb passed the public sequencing reads through fastp at Q25 and MiXCR, retaining productive beta sequences. Every CDR3 protein is listed once, alongside the most common genes and DNA of its rows. The V and J calls here are based on TCRdb, not the publication. Recorded for this sample are some 38,000 distinct CDR3 sequences; around 7% of them occurred a single time. Approximately 0.9% of the sample goes to the ten largest clones.

The data were obtained in a study of HIV-infected children after antiretroviral therapy interruption (dated by TCRdb to the late 2010s). Broadly, across the study: The study included eight children, four on planned treatment interruption and four on continuous treatment, and all eight had a CD4+ count above 500 and a viral load below 50 copies/ml. TCR repertoires were compared between children on planned treatment interruption and children on continuous antiretroviral treatment, alongside thymic output measurements. A median age of around 10 years was recorded in the interruption group, and a median age of around 8 years was recorded in the continuous treatment group. In the interruption arm, samples were obtained at week 0, week 12, end of interruption (week 24 or 48), and about 3 years after study end. Exposure to EBV and CMV had been recorded for most participating children. For the continuous-treatment arm, samples from the corresponding weeks 0, 48 and 150 were analyzed. Overall study outcomes, separate from this receptor: The sorted CD45RA+ naive cells might contain minor non-naive CD45RA+ populations, such as EMRA or stem memory cells. An increase in the naive CD4+ Gini coefficient was observed by the end of treatment interruption, suggesting clonal expansion, and a return to baseline was observed by 3 years. The low number of patients is a limitation and the data should be interpreted with caution. For naive CD4+ repertoires of PTI patients, CDR3 sharing between time points dropped once interruption began, while many sequences were shared between the end of interruption and 3 years later.

Sequenced here: CD45RA+ CD4+ T cells from PBMCs, pooled from several time points, sampled from a donor given antiretroviral therapy, either interrupted or continuous. Sample cell subset or site, as interpreted from the label and publication: naive CD4+ CD45RA+ CD45RO- T cells. The rearrangement combines TRBV29-1 with TRBJ2-2; TRBD1 agrees with 8 junctional bases. The TCR originated in a pool of human donors with HIV. CDR3 loop: CSGTTGANTGELFF. The nucleotide sequence reads TGCAGCGGAACGACAGGGGCCAACACCGGGGAGCTGTTTTTT.